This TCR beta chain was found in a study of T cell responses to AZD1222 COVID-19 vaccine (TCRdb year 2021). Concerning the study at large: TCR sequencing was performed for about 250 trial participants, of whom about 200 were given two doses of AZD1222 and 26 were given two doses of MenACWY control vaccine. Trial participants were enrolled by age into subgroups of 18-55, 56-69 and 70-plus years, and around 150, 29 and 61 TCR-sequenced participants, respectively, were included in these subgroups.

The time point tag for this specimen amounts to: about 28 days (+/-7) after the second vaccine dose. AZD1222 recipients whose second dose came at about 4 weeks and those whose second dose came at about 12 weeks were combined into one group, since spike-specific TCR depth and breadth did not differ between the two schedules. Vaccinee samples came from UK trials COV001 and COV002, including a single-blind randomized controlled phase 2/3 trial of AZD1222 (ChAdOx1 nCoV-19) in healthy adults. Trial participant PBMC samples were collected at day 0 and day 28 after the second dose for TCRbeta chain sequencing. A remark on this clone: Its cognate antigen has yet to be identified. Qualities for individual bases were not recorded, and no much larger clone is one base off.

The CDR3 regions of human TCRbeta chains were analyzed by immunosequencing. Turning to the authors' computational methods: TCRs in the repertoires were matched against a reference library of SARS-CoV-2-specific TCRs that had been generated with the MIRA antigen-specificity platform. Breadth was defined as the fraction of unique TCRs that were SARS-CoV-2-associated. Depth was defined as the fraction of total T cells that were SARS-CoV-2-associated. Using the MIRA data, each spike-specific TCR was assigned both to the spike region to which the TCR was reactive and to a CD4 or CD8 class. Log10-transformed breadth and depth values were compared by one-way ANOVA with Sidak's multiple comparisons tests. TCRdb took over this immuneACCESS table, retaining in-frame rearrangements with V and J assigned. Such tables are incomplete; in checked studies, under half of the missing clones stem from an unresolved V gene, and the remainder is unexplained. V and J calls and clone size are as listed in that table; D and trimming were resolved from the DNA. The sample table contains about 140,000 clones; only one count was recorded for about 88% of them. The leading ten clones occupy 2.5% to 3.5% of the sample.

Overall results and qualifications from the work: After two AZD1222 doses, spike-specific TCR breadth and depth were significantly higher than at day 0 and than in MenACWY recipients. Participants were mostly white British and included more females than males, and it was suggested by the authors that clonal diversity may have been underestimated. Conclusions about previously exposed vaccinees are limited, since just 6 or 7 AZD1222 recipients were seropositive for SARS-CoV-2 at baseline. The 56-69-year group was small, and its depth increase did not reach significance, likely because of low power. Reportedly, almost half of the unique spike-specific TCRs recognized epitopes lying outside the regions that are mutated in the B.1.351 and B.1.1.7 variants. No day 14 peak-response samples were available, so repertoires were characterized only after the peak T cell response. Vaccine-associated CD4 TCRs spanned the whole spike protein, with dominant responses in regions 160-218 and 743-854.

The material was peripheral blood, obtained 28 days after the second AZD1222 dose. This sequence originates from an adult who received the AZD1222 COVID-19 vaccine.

The nucleotide sequence is given as TGCGCCAGCAGCTTCCGACGTTGGATAGCGGGAGGTGACAATGAGCAGTTCTTC. Its protein is CASSFRRWIAGGDNEQFF. The chain links TRBV5-1 with TRBJ2-1, with TRBD2 matching 10 junction bases. The germline V gene gives CDR1 as SGHRS and CDR2 as YFSETQ. Germline trimming amounts to 2 bases on V and 5 bases on J, with 13 as the count of junction bases outside the gene matches. The CDR3 numbers 18 residues from cysteine through phenylalanine. The kept DNA is CDR3 alone, 54 bases in frame from the first base.